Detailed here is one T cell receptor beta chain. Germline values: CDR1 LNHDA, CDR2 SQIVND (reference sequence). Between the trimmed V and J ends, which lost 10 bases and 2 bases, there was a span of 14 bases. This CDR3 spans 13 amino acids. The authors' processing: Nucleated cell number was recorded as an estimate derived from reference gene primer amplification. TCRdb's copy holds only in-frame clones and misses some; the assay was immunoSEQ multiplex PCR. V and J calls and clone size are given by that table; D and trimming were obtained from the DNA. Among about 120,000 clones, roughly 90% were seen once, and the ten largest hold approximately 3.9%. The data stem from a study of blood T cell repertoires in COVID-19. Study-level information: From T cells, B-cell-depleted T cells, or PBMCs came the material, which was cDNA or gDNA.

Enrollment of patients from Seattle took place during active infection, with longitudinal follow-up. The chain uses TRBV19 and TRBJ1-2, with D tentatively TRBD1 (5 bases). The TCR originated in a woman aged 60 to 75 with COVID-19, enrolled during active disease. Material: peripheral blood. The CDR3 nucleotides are TGTGCCACCCAGGGAGGAAAAAACTATGGCTACACCTTC. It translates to CATQGGKNYGYTF.